Reported below is one TCR beta chain. These data belong to a study of cytomegalovirus exposure and HLA in healthy donors. The PCR had 60 Vbeta and 13 Jbeta primers. The assay was immunoSEQ multiplex PCR, and TCRdb's table has in-frame clones only and misses some. The sample contains 130,000 to 150,000 clones, 75% to 80% of which appear only once. CDR3 length: 15 amino acids. The ends were cut back, 4 bases at V and 4 bases at J, with 13 bases in the middle. Germline lookup yields CDR1 SEHNR and CDR2 FQNEAQ (reference sequence). This sequence originates from a man between 18 and 35 years old in good health and CMV-seronegative. The rearrangement links TRBV7-9 to TRBJ2-2; TRBD1 might be the D (5 bases). The sample taken for sequencing was PBMCs. The CDR3 DNA sequence: TGTGCCAGCAGCTCCCCCAGGCAGGGCACCGGGGAGCTGTTTTTT. Translated, it gives CASSSPRQGTGELFF.